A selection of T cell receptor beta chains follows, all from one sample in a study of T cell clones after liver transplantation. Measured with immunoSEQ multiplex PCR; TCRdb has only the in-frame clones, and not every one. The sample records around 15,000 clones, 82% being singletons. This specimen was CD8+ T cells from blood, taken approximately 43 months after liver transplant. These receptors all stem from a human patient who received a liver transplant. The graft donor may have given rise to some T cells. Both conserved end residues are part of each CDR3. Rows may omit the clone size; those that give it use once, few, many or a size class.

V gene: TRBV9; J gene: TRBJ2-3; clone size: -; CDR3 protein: CASSPGLVTSTDTQYF
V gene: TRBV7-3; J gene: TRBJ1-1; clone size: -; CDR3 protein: CASSSDRGNTEAFF
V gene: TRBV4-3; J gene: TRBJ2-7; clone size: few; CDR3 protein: CASSPGPNSYEQYF
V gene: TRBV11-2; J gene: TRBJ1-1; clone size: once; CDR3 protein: CASREGGATEAFF
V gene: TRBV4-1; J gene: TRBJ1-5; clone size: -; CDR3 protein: CASSQDGGRPSNQPQHF
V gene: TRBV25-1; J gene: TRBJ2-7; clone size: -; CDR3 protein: CASSDGYEQYF
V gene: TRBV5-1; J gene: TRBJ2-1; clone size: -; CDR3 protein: CASSLSSYNEQFF
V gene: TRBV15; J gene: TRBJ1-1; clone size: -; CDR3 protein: CATVGPGEGTITEAFF
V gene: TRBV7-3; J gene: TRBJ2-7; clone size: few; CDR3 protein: CASSQTGTGGFEQYF
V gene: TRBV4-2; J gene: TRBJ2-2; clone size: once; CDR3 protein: CASSQAGGGSANTGELFF
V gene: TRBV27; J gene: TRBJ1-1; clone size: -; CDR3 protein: CASSWGAGSNSEAFF
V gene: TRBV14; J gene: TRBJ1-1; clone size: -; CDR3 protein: CASSLLSGGNTEAFF
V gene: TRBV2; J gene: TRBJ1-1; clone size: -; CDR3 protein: CASSEEAGEDTEAFF
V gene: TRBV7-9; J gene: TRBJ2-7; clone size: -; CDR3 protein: CASSFEGTSSYEQYF